This TCR beta chain was profiled in a study of identical twins. Study-wide points: Cross-sectional statistical analysis was relied on for the conclusions, without the same donors being followed. It was possible that invariant MAIT and iNKT cells partly confounded the zero-insertion analyses.

Per the germline V gene, CDR1 is SGHAT and CDR2 is FQNNGV. The CDR3 extends over 16 amino acids. With 1 base clipped from V and 3 bases from J, the junction kept 5 bases outside the gene matches. This clonotype was recorded many times. Its antigen is unknown. Only healthy Caucasians were included as donors. The cDNA had a unique molecular identifier and a template-switch universal primer site. Using its own MiXCR run on the 5' RACE reads, TCRdb lists one record per CDR3 protein. The sample carries about 530,000 distinct CDR3 sequences, roughly 15% recorded once. The same specimen was also included in a second study, on yellow fever vaccine responses in identical twins.

The chain uses TRBV11-2 and TRBJ2-1, with TRBD2 matching over 8 bases. Sequenced: CD4+ T cells sorted from blood. This receptor was identified in a woman aged 18-29 years in good health. In DNA, the CDR3 is TGTGCCAGCAGCTTAGTGAATAGCGGGGTCTACAATGAGCAGTTCTTC. Translating gives CASSLVNSGVYNEQFF.